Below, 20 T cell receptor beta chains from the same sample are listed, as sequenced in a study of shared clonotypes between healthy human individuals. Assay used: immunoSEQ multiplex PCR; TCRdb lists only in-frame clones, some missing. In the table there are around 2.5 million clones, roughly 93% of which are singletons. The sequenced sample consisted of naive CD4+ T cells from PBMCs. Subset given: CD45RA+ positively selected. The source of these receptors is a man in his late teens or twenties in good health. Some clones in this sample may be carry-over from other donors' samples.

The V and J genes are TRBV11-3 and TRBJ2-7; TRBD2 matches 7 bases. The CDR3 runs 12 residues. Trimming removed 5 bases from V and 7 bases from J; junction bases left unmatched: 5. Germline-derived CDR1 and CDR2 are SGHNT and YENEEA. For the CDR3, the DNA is TGTGCCAGCAGCCCCAGGGAGGGTGAGCAGTACTTC. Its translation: CASSPREGEQYF.

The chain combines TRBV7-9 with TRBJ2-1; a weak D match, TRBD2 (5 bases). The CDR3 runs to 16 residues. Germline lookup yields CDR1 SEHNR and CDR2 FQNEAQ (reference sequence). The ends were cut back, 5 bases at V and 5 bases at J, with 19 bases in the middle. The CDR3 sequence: CASSPVWGTGDNEQFF. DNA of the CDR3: TGTGCCAGCAGCCCCGTGTGGGGTACCGGGGACAATGAGCAGTTCTTC.

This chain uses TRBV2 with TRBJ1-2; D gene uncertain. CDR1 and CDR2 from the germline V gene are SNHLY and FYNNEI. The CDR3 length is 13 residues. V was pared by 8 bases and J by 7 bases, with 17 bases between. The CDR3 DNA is TGTGCCAGCCGTTTGACGGAGCCCGGTGGCTACACCTTC. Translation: CASRLTEPGGYTF. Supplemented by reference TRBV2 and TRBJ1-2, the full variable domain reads EPEVTQTPSHQVTQMGQEVILRCVPISNHLYFYWYRQILGQKVEFLVSFYNNEISEKSEIFDDQFSVERPDGSNFTLKIRSTKLEDSAMYFCASRLTEPGGYTFGSGTRLTVV.

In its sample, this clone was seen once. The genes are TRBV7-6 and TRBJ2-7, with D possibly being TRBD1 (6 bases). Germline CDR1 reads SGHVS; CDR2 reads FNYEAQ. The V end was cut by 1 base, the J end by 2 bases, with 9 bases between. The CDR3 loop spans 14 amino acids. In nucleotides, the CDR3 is TGTGCCAGCAGCTTAGACAGGGCCACCTACGAGCAGTACTTC. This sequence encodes CASSLDRATYEQYF.

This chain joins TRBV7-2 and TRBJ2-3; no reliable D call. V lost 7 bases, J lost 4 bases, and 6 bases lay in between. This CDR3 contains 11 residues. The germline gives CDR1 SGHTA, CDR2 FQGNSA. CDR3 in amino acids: CASKGADTQYF. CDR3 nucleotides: TGTGCCAGCAAGGGCGCAGATACGCAGTATTTT.

CDR3 protein: CSVLGGSHEKLFF. In DNA form, the CDR3 reads TGCAGCGTTCTAGGGGGGAGTCATGAAAAACTGTTTTTT. The gene calls are TRBV29-1 and TRBJ1-4, with a possible D match to TRBD1 (6 bases). V shed 5 bases and J shed 6 bases, with 13 bases lying between them. CDR3 length equals 13 residues. CDR1 SQVTM and CDR2 ANQGSEA come from the germline V gene.

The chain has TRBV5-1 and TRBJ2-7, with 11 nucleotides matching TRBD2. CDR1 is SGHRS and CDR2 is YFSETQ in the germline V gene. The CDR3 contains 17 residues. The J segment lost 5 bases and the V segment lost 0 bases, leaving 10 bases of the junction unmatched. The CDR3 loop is CASSLAFTSGSLNEQYF. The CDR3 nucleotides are TGCGCCAGCAGCTTGGCCTTCACTAGCGGGAGTCTTAACGAGCAGTACTTC.

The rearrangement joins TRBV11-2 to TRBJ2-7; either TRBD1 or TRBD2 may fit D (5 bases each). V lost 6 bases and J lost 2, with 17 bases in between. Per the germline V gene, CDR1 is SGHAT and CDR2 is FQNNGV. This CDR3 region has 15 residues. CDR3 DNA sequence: TGTGCCAGCAGGTCTCCCCGGGACGCAACCTACGAGCAGTACTTC. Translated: CASRSPRDATYEQYF.

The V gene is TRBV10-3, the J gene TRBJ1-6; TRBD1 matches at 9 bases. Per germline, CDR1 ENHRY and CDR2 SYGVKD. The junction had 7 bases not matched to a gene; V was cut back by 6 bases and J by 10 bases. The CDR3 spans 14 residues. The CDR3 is CAIRGTGGDSPLHF. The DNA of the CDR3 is TGTGCCATCAGGGGAACAGGGGGCGACTCACCCCTCCACTTT.

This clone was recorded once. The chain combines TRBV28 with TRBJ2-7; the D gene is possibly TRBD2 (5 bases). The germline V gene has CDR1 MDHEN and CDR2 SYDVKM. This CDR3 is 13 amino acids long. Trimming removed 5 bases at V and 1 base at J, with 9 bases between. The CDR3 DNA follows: TGTGCCAGCAGTCAGCGGCCTTCCTACGAGCAGTACTTC. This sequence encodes CASSQRPSYEQYF.

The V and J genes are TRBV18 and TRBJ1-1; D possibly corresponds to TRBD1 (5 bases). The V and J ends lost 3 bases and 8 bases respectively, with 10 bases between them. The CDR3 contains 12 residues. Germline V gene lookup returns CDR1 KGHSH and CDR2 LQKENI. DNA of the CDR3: TGTGCCAGCTCACCTATCGGGGGGGAAGCTTTCTTT. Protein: CASSPIGGEAFF.

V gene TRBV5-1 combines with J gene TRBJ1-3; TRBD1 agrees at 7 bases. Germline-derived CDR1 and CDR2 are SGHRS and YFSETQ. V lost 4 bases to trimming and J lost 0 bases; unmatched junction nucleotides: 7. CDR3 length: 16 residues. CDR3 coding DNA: TGCGCCAGCAGCGCGGGGACAGCGGACTCTGGAAACACCATATATTTT. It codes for CASSAGTADSGNTIYF.

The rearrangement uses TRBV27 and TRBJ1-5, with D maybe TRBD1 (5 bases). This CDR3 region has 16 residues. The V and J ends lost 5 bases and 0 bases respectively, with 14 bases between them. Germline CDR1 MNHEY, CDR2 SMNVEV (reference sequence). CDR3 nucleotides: TGTGCCAGCAGTCTCACAGCCGGGGCTAGCAATCAGCCCCAGCATTTT. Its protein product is CASSLTAGASNQPQHF.

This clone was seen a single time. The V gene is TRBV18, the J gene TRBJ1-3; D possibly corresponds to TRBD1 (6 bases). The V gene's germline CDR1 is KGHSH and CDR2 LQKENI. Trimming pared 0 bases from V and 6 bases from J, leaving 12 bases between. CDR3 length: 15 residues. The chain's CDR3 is CASSPPGQAINTIYF. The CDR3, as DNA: TGTGCCAGCTCACCACCGGGACAAGCGATAAACACCATATATTTT.

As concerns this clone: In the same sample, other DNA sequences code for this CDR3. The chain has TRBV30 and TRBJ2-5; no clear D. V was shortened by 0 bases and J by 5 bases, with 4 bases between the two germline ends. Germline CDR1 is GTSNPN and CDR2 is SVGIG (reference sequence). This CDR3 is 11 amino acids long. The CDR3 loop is CAWSVLETQYF. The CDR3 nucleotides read TGTGCCTGGAGTGTACTCGAGACCCAGTACTTC. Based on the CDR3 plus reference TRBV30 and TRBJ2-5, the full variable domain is SQTIHQWPATLVQPVGSPLSLECTVEGTSNPNLYWYRQAAGRGLQLLFYSVGIGQISSEVPQNLSASRPQDRQFILSSKKLLLSDSGFYLCAWSVLETQYFGPGTRLLVL.

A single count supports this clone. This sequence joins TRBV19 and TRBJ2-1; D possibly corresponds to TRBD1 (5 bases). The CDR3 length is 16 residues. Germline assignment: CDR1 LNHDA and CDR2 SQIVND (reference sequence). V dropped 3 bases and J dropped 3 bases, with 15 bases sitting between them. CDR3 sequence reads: CASSIDSLKIYNEQFF. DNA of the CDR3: TGTGCCAGTAGTATTGACAGCCTTAAAATCTACAATGAGCAGTTCTTC. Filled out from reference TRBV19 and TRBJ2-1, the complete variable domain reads DGGITQSPKYLFRKEGQNVTLSCEQNLNHDAMYWYRQDPGQGLRLIYYSQIVNDFQKGDIAEGYSVSREKKESFPLTVTSAQKNPTAFYLCASSIDSLKIYNEQFFGPGTRLTVL.

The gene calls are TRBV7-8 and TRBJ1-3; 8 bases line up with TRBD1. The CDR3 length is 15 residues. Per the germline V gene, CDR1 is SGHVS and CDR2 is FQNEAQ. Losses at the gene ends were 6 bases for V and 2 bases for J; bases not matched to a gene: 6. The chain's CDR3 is CASRPGGSTGNTIYF. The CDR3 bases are TGTGCCAGCAGACCAGGGGGCTCCACTGGAAACACCATATATTTT.

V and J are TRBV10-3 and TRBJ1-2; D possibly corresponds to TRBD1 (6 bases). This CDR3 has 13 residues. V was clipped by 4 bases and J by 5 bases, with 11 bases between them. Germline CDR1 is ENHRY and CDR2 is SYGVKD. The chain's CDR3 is CAISADSDYGYTF. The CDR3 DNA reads TGTGCCATCAGTGCGGACAGCGATTATGGCTACACCTTC.

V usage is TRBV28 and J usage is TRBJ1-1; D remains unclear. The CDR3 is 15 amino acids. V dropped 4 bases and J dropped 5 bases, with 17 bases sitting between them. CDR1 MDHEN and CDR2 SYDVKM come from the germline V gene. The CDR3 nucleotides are TGTGCCAGCAGTTCCCCTTTGCGGGTGGGAACTGAAGCTTTCTTT. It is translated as CASSSPLRVGTEAFF.

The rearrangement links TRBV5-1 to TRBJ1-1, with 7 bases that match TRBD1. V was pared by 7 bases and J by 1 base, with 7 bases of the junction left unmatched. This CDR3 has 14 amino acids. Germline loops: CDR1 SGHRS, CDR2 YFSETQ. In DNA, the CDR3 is TGCGCCAGCTCCCGGGGACAGCAGAACACTGAAGCTTTCTTT. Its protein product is CASSRGQQNTEAFF.